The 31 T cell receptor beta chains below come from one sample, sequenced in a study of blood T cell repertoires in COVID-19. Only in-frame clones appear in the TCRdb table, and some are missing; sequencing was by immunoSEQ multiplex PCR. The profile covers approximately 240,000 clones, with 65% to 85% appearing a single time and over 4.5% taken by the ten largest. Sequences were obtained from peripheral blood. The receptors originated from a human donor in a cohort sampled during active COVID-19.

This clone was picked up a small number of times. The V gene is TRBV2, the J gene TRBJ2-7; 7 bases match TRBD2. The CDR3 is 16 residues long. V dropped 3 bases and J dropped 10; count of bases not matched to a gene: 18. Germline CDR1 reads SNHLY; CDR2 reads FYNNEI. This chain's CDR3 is CASSDTPLKRGSLQYF. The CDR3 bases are TGTGCCAGCAGTGATACCCCGCTTAAGCGGGGCAGCCTCCAGTACTTC.

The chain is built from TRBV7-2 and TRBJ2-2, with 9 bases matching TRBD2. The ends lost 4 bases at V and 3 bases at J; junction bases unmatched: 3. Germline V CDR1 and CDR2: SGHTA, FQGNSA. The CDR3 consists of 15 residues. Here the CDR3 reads CASSSTSGYTGELFF. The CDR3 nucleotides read TGTGCCAGCAGCTCAACTAGCGGGTACACCGGGGAGCTGTTTTTT.

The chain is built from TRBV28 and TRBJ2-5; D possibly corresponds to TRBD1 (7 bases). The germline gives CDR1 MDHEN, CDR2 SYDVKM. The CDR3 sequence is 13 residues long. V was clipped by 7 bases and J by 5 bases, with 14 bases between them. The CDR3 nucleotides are TGTGCCAGCAATGGACAGGCGGGGGAGACCCAGTACTTC. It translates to CASNGQAGETQYF.

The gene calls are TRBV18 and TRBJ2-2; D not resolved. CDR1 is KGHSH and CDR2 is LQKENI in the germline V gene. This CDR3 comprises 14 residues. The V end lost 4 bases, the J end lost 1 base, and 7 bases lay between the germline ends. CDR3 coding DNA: TGTGCCAGCTCACGCGAACGGAACACCGGGGAGCTGTTTTTT. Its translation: CASSRERNTGELFF.

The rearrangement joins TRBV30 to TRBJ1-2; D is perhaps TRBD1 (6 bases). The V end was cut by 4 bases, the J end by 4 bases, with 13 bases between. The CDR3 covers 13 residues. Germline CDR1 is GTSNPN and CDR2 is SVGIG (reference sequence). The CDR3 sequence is CAWTQGGGYGYTF. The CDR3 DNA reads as TGTGCCTGGACACAGGGAGGGGGCTATGGCTACACCTTC. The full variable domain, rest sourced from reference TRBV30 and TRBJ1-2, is SQTIHQWPATLVQPVGSPLSLECTVEGTSNPNLYWYRQAAGRGLQLLFYSVGIGQISSEVPQNLSASRPQDRQFILSSKKLLLSDSGFYLCAWTQGGGYGYTFGSGTRLTVV.

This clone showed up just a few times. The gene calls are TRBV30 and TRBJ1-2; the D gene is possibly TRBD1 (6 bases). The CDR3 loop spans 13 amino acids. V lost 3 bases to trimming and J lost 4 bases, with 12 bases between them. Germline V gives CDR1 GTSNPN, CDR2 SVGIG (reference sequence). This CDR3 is CAWRGGRTYGYTF. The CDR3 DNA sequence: TGTGCCTGGAGAGGGGGTAGGACCTATGGCTACACCTTC.

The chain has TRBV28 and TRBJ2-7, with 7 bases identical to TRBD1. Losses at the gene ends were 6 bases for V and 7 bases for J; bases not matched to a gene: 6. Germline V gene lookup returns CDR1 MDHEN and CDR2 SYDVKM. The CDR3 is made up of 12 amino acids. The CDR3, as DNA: TGTGCCAGCAGAACCACAGGGGTAGAGCAGTACTTC. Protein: CASRTTGVEQYF.

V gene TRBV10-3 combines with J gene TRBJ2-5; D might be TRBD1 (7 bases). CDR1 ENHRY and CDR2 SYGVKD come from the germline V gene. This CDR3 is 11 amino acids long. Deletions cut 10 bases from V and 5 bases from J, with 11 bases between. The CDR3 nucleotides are TGTGCCACAGGGGGGTGGGAGACCCAGTACTTC. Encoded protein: CATGGWETQYF.

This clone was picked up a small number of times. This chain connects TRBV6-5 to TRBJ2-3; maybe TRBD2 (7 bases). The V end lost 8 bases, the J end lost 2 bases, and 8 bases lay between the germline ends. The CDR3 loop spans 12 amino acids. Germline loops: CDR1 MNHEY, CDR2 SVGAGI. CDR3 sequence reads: CASAGATDTQYF. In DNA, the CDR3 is TGTGCCAGCGCGGGGGCCACAGATACGCAGTATTTT.

The CDR3 DNA reads TGTGCCACCAGCAGAGATCCAGGGGCGGGTTACGAGCAGTACTTC. Its translation: CATSRDPGAGYEQYF. The V and J genes are TRBV15 and TRBJ2-7; D possibly corresponds to TRBD1 (6 bases). Germline CDR1 reads LNHNV; CDR2 reads YYDKDF (reference sequence). The CDR3 is made up of 15 amino acids. Deletions cut 0 bases from V and 4 bases from J, with 13 bases between.

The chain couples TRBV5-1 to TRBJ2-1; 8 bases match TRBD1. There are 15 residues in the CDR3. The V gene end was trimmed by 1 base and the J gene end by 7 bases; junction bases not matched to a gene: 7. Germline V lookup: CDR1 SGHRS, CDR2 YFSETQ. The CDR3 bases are TGCGCCAGCAGCTTGATCCAGGGGGCGCCTAATGAGCAGTTCTTC. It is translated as CASSLIQGAPNEQFF. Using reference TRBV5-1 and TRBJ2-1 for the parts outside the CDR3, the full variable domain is KAGVTQTPRYLIKTRGQQVTLSCSPISGHRSVSWYQQTPGQGLQFLFEYFSETQRNKGNFPGRFSGRQFSNSRSEMNVSTLELGDSALYLCASSLIQGAPNEQFFGPGTRLTVL.

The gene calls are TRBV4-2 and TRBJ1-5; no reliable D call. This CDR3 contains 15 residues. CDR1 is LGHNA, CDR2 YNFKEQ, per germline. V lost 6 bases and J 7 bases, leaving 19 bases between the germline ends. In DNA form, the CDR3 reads TGTGCCAGCAGTGAAGAGGAGGGTCGGAACCAGCCCCAGCATTTT. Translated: CASSEEEGRNQPQHF.

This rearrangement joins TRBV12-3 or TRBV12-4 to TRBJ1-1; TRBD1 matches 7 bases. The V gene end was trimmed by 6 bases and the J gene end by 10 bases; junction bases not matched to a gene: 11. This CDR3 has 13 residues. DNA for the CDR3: TGTGCCAGCAGAAGGACAGGCCCCGGCCGAGCTTTCTTT. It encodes CASRRTGPGRAFF.

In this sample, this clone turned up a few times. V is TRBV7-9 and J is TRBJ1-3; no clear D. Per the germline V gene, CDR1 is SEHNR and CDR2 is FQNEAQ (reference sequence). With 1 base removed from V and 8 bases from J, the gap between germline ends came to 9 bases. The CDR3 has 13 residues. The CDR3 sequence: CASSLVLGDTIYF. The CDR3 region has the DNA TGTGCCAGCAGCTTAGTTCTCGGGGACACCATATATTTT.

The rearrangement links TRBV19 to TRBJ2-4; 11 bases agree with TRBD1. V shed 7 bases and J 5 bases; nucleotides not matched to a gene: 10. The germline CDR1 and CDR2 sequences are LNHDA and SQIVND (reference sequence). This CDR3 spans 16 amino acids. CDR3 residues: CASTRQDRGRENIQYF. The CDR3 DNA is TGTGCCAGTACCCGCCAGGACAGGGGGCGCGAAAACATTCAGTACTTC. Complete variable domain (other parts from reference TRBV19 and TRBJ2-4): DGGITQSPKYLFRKEGQNVTLSCEQNLNHDAMYWYRQDPGQGLRLIYYSQIVNDFQKGDIAEGYSVSREKKESFPLTVTSAQKNPTAFYLCASTRQDRGRENIQYFGAGTRLSVL.

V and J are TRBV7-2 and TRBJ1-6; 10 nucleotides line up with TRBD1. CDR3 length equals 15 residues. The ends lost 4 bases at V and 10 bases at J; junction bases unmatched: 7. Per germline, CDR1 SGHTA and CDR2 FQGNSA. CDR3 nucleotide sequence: TGTGCCAGCAGCTCCCGACAGGGGGCAGTGTCACCCCTCCACTTT. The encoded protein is CASSSRQGAVSPLHF.

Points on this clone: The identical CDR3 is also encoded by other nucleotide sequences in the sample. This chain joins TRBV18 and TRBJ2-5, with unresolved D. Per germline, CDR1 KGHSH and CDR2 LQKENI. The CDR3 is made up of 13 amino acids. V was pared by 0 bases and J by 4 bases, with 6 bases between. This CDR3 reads CASSPPVRETQYF. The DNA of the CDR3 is TGTGCCAGCTCACCACCGGTTAGAGAGACCCAGTACTTC.

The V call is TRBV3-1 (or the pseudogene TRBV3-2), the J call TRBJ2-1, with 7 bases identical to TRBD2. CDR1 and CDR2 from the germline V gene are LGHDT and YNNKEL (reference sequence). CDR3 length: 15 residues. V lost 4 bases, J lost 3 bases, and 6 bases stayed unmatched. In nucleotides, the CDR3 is TGTGCCAGCAGCCCGGGGCTAGCGGTCTACAATGAGCAGTTCTTC. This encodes CASSPGLAVYNEQFF.

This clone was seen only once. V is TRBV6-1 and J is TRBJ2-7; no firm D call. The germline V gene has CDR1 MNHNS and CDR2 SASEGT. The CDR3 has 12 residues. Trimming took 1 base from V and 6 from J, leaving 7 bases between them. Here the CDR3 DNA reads TGTGCCAGCAGTGAAGAAACAGTCGAGCAGTACTTC. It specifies CASSEETVEQYF.

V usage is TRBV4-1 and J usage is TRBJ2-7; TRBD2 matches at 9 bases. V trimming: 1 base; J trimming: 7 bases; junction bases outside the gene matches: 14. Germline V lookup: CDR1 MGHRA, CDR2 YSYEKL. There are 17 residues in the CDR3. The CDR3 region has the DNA TGCGCCAGCAGCCAAGGCTCAGCGGCGGGGGGGAGCTGGGAGCAGTACTTC. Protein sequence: CASSQGSAAGGSWEQYF.

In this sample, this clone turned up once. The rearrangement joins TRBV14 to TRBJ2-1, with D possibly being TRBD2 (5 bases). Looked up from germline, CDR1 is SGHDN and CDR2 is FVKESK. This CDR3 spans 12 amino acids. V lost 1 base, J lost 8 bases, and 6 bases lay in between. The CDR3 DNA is TGTGCCAGCAGCCAAGGAGGGCATGAGCAGTTCTTC. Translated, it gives CASSQGGHEQFF.

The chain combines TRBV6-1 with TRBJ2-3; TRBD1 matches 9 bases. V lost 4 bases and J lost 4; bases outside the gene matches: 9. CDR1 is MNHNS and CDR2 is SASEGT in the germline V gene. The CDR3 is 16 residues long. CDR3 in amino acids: CASSVRQGGVADTQYF. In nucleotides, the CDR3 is TGTGCCAGCAGTGTTCGACAGGGGGGTGTCGCAGATACGCAGTATTTT.

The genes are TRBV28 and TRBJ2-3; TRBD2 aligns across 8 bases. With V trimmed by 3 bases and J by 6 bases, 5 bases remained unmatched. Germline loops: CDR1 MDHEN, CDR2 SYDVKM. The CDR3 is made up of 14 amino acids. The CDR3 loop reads CASSLGGRTDTQYF. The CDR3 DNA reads TGTGCCAGCAGTTTGGGCGGGAGGACGGATACGCAGTATTTT.

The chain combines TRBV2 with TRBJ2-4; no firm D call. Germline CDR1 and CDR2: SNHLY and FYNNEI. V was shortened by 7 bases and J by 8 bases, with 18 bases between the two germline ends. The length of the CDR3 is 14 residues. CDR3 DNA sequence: TGTGCCAGCATAATCAATCCTGATGCGGACATTCAGTACTTC. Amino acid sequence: CASIINPDADIQYF.

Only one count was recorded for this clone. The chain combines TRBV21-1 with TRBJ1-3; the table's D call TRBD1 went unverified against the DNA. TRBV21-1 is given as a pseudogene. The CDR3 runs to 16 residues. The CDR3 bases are TGTGCCAGCAGCAAAGGTCAGGGAAACTCTGGAAACACCATATATTTT. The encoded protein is CASSKGQGNSGNTIYF.

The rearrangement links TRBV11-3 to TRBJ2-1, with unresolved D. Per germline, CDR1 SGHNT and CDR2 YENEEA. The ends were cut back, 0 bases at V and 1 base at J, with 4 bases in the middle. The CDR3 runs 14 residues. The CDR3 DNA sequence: TGTGCCAGCAGCTTAGATCCTTCCTACAATGAGCAGTTCTTC. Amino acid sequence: CASSLDPSYNEQFF.

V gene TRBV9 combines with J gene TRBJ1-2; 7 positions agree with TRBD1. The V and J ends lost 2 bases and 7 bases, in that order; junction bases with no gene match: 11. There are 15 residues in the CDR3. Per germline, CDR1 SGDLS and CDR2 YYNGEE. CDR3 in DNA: TGTGCCAGCAGCGTTACTACAGGGGAGTCGGGTGGCTACACCTTC. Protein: CASSVTTGESGGYTF.

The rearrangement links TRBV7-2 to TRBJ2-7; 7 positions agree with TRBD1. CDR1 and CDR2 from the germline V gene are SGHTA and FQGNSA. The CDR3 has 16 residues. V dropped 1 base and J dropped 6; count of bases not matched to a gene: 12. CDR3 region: CASSLGMGQGDGEQYF. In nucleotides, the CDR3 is TGTGCCAGCAGCTTAGGGATGGGGCAGGGGGATGGCGAGCAGTACTTC.

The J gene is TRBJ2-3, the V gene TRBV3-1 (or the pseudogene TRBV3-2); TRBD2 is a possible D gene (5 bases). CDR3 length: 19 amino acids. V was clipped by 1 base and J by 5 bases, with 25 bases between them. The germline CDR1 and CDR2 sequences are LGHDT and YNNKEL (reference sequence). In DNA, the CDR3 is TGTGCCAGCAGCCAAGGGGAGCCGAGAAGACTCCTCGCTGGAGATACGCAGTATTTT. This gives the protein CASSQGEPRRLLAGDTQYF.

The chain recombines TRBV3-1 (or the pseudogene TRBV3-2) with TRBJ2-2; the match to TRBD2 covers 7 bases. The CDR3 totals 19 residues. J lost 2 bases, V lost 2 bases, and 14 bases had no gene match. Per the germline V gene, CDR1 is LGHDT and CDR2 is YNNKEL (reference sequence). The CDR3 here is CASSQSLAAPRTNTGELFF. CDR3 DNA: TGTGCCAGCAGCCAAAGTCTAGCGGCTCCGAGGACCAACACCGGGGAGCTGTTTTTT.

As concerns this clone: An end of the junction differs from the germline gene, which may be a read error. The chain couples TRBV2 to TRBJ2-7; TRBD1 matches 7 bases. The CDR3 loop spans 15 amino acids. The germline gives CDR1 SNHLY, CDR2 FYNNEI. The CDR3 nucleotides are TGTGCCGGCAGTTTGGGACAGACCCCCGGGTACGAGCAGTACTTC. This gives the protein CAGSLGQTPGYEQYF.